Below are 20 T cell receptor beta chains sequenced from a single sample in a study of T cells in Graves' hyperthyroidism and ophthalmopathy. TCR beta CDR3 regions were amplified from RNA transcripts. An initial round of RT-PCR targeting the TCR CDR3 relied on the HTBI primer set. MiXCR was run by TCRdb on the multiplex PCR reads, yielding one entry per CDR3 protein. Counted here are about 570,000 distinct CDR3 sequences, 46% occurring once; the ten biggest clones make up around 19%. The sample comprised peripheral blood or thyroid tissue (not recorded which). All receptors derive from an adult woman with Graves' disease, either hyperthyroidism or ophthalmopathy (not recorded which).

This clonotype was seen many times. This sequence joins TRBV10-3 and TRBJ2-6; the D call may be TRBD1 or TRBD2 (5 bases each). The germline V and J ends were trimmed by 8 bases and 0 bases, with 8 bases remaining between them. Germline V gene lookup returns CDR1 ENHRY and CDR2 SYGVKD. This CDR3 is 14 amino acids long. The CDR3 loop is CAIAGTSGANVLTF. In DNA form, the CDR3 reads TGTGCCATCGCCGGGACCTCTGGGGCCAACGTCCTGACTTTC.

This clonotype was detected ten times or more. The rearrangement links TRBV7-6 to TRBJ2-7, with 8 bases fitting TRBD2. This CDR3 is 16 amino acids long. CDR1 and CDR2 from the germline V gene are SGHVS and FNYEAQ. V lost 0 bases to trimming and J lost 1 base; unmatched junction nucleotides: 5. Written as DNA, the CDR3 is TGTGCCAGCAGCTTAGCGTCGGGGGGGAAGTCCTACGAGCAGTACTTC. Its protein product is CASSLASGGKSYEQYF.

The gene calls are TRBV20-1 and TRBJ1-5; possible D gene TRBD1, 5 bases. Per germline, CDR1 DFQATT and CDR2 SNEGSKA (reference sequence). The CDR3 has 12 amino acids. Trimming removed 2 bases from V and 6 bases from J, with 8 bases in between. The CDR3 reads CSARLGGQPQHF. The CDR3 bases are TGCAGTGCTAGATTGGGGGGTCAGCCCCAGCATTTT.

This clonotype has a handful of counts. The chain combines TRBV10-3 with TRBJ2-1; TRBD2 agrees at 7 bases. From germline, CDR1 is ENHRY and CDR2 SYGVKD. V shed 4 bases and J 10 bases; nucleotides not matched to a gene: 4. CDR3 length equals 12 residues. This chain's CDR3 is CAISVTSREQFF. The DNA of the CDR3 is TGTGCCATCAGTGTGACTAGCCGGGAGCAGTTCTTC.

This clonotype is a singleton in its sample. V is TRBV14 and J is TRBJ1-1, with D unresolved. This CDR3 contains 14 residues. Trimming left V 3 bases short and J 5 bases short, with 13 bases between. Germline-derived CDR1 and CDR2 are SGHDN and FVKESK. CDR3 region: CASSHLAVGTEAFF. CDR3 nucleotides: TGTGCCAGCAGCCACTTGGCCGTCGGAACTGAAGCTTTCTTT.

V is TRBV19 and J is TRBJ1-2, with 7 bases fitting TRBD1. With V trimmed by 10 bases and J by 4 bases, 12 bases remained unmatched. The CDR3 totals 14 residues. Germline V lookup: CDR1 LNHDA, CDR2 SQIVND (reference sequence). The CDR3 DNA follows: TGTGCCAATGGTACAAGGGACAGCCTCTATGGCTACACCTTC. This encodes CANGTRDSLYGYTF. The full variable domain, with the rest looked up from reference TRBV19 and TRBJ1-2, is DGGITQSPKYLFRKEGQNVTLSCEQNLNHDAMYWYRQDPGQGLRLIYYSQIVNDFQKGDIAEGYSVSREKKESFPLTVTSAQKNPTAFYLCANGTRDSLYGYTFGSGTRLTVV.

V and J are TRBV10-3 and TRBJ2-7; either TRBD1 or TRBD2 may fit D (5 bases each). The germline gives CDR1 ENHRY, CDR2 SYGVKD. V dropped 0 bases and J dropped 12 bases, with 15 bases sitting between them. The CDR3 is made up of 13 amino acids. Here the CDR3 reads CAISESGADRGYF. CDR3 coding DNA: TGTGCCATCAGTGAGTCAGGGGCAGACCGGGGGTACTTC.

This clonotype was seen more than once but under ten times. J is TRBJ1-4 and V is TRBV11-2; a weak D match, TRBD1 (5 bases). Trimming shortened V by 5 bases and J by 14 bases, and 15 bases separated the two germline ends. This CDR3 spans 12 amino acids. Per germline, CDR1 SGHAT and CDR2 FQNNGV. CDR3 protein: CASSHAGGALFF. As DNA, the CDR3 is TGTGCCAGCAGCCACGCGGGAGGGGCGCTGTTTTTT.

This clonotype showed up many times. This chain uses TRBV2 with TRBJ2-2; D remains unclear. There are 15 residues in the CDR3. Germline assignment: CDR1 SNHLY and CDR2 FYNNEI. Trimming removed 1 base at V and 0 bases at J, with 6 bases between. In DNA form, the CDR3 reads TGTGCCAGCAGTGAAGAACCTCCGAACACCGGGGAGCTGTTTTTT. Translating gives CASSEEPPNTGELFF.

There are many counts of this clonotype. CDR3 nucleotide sequence: TGTGCCAGCAGTCTACGGGACAGGAACACTGAAGCTTTCTTT. It specifies CASSLRDRNTEAFF. The chain combines TRBV2 with TRBJ1-1, with TRBD1 identical over 7 bases. CDR3 length: 14 residues. J gave up 1 base and V 5 bases, and 4 bases lay outside the gene matches. Germline CDR1 reads SNHLY; CDR2 reads FYNNEI. Supplemented by reference TRBV2 and TRBJ1-1, the full variable domain reads EPEVTQTPSHQVTQMGQEVILRCVPISNHLYFYWYRQILGQKVEFLVSFYNNEISEKSEIFDDQFSVERPDGSNFTLKIRSTKLEDSAMYFCASSLRDRNTEAFFGQGTRLTVV.

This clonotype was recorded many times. CDR3 sequence (DNA): TGTGCCAGCAGCGCTCGTCGGACAGGGTATAATTCACCCCTCCACTTT. This translates into CASSARRTGYNSPLHF. This chain joins TRBV9 and TRBJ1-6; 8 positions agree with TRBD1. Germline lookup yields CDR1 SGDLS and CDR2 YYNGEE. J was trimmed by 4 bases and V by 3 bases; bases with no gene match: 6. The CDR3 is made up of 16 amino acids.

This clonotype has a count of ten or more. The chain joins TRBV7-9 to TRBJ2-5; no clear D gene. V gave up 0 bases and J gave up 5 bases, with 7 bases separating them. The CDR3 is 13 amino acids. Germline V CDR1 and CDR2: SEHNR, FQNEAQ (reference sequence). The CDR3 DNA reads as TGTGCCAGCAGCTTAGCCCCCGAGGAGACCCAGTACTTC. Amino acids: CASSLAPEETQYF. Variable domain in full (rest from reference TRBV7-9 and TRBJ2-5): DTGVSQNPRHKITKRGQNVTFRCDPISEHNRLYWYRQTLGQGPEFLTYFQNEAQLEKSRLLSDRFSAERPKGSFSTLEIQRTEQGDSAMYLCASSLAPEETQYFGPGTRLLVL.

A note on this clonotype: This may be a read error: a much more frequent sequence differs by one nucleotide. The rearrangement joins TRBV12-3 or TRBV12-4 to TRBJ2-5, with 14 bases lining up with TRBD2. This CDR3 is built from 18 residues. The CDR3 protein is CASSSTSGRALWVETQCF. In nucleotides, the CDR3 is TGTGCCAGCAGCTCGACTAGCGGGAGGGCCTTATGGGTGGAGACCCAGTGCTTC.

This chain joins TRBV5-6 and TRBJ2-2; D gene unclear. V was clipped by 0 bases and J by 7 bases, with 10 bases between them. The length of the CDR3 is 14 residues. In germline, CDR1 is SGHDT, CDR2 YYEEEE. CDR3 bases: TGTGCCAGCAGCTTGGCGCTACGAAGCGGGGAGCTGTTTTTT. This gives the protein CASSLALRSGELFF.

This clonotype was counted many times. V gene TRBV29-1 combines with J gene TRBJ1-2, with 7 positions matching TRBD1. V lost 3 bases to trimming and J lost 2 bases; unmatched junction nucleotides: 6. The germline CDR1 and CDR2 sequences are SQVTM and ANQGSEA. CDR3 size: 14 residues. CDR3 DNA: TGCAGCGTTGAGGATGGGACAGCAAACTATGGCTACACCTTC. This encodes CSVEDGTANYGYTF.

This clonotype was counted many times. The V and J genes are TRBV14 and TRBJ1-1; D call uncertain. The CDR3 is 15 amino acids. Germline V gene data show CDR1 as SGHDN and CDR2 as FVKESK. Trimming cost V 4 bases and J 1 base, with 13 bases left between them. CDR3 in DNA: TGTGCCAGCAGCCCACCATGGAAAGGGAACACTGAAGCTTTCTTT. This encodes CASSPPWKGNTEAFF.

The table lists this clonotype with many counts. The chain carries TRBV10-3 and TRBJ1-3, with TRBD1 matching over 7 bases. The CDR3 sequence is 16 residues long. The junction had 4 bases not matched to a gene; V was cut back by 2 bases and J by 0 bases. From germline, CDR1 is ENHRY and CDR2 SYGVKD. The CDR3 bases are TGTGCCATCAGTGAGAGACAGGGCTTCTCTGGAAACACCATATATTTT. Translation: CAISERQGFSGNTIYF.

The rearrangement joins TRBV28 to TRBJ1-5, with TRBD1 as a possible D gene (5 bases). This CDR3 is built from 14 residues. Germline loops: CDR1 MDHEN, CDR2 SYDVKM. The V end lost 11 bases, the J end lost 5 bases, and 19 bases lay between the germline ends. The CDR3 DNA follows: TGTGCCGCAGGATTAAGGGGCGGGGATCAGCCCCAGCATTTT. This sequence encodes CAAGLRGGDQPQHF. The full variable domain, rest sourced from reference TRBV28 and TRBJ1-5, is DVKVTQSSRYLVKRTGEKVFLECVQDMDHENMFWYRQDPGLGLRLIYFSYDVKMKEKGDIPEGYSVSREKKERFSLILESASTNQTSMYLCAAGLRGGDQPQHFGDGTRLSIL.

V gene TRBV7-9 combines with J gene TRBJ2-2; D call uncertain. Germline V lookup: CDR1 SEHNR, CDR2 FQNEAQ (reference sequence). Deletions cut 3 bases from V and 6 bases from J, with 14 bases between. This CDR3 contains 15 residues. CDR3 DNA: TGTGCCAGCAGCTTCCCCCTAACGGGTGCCGGGGAGCTGTTTTTT. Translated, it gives CASSFPLTGAGELFF.

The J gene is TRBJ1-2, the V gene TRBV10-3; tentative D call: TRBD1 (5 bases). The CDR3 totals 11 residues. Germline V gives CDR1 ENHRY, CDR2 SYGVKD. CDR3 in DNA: TGTGCTTCCAACACAGGCTCTGGAAACACCTTC. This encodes CASNTGSGNTF.